The entry that follows covers one TCR beta chain sequence. Its antigen is not identified. Since a much larger clone is just one base distant, this may be a read error. The TCR beta CDR3 region underwent multiplex PCR amplification with 32 V and 13 J primers. TCRdb independently ran MiXCR on the multiplex PCR reads; one entry per CDR3 protein. The data show fewer than 12,000 distinct CDR3 sequences, about 25% seen once. Germline V gene data show CDR1 as MRHNA and CDR2 as SNTAGT. Trimming took 5 bases from V and 6 from J, leaving 20 bases between them. The CDR3 runs 16 residues. Bulk tumor genomic DNA, about 600 ng per sample, was used as template. Several spatially distant biopsies were obtained per primary tumor intraoperatively. The cohort was untreated, with newly diagnosed non-small cell lung cancer undergoing curative surgery. The donor pool consisted of newly diagnosed non-small cell lung cancer patients who were having surgery with curative intent.

This sample is drawn from a study of immune heterogeneity within non-small cell lung tumors. Study information: Classification of the tumors gave a few squamous cell carcinomas, roughly eleven non-squamous carcinomas and 1 not otherwise specified. Findings and caveats of the study: Different tumor locations in one patient shared dominant CDR3 beta clonotypes yet harbored unique high-frequency clones. Local T-cell clonality tracked local tumor mutational burden; the correlation was moderate but significant (R roughly 0.33).

This chain joins TRBV6-4 and TRBJ2-1, with D perhaps TRBD2 (7 bases). The TCR originated in a man in his forties or fifties with non-small cell lung cancer. Sequencing used lung tumor tissue. CDR3 nucleotide sequence: TGTGCCAGCAGTAAACTTAGAGGGGGGGCTGCCAATGAGCAGTTCTTC. This translates into CASSKLRGGAANEQFF.